Detailed here is one T cell receptor beta chain. Its target is not known. Distinct nucleotide sequences in the sample also encode this CDR3. These data belong to a study of CD8+ T cells in alopecia areata. Across the study: Treated patients were dosed with oral tofacitinib, taking 5 to 10 mg twice daily. Study-level findings and limits: A large proportion of expanded lesional clones were detected persisting in scalp and blood during tofacitinib.

Germline assignment: CDR1 SQVTM and CDR2 ANQGSEA. CDR3 length equals 15 residues. With V trimmed by 4 bases and J by 2 bases, 0 bases remained unmatched. Treatment indicated: oral pan-JAK inhibitor, 5-10 mg twice daily. cDNA prepared by RNA extraction and subsequent reverse transcription served as the template for sequencing. Assay used: immunoSEQ multiplex PCR; TCRdb lists only in-frame clones, some missing. The table lists 150,000 or so clones, about 85% of them singletons. The source is a human donor with alopecia areata. This specimen consisted of CD8+ T cells sorted from blood, obtained at week 4, from a patient treated with tofacitinib. The rearrangement joins TRBV29-1 to TRBJ2-6; 12 positions match TRBD1. The CDR3 spells CSVGDRGPGANVLTF. The CDR3 coding sequence is TGCAGCGTTGGGGACAGGGGGCCTGGGGCCAACGTCCTGACTTTC.